The clone carrying this T cell receptor (beta chain) has a single count. The data stem from a study of T cells in localized non-small cell lung cancer. Some clones are missing from TCRdb's copy, which holds only in-frame ones; the method was immunoSEQ multiplex PCR. The repertoire holds roughly 2,700 clones, with around 25% as singletons. Germline CDR1 reads KGHSY; CDR2 reads FQNENV. V was clipped by 4 bases and J by 4 bases, with 6 bases between them. This CDR3 spans 12 amino acids. Sequenced material: lung tumor tissue, taken before any cancer treatment. The chain has TRBV16 and TRBJ2-3; D is unclear. The source of this sequence is a man between 40 and 69 years old with stage I lung adenocarcinoma. DNA for the CDR3: TGTGCCAGCAGCCTACCCCCAGATACGCAGTATTTT. Amino acid sequence: CASSLPPDTQYF.